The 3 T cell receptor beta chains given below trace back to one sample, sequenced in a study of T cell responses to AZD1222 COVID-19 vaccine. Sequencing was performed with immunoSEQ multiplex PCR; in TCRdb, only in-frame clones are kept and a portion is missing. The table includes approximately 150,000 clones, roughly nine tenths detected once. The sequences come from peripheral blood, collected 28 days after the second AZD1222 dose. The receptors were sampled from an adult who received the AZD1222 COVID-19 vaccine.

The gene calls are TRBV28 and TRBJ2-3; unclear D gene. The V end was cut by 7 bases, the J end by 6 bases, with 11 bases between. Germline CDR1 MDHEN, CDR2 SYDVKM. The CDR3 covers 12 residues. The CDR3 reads CASTTTLDTQYF. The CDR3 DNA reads TGTGCCAGCACCACAACCCTGGATACGCAGTATTTT.

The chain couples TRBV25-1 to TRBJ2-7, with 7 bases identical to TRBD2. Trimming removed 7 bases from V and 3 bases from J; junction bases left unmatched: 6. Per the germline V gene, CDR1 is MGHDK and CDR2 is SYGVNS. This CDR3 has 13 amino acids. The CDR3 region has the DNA TGTGCCAGCACCCCGGGGGGTCACTACGAGCAGTACTTC. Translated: CASTPGGHYEQYF.

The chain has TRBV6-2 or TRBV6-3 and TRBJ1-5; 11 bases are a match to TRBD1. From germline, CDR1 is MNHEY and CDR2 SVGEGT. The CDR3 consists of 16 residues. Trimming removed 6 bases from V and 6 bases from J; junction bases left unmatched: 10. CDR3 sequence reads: CASSSHGTGGSQPQHF. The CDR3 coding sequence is TGTGCCAGCAGCTCCCACGGGACAGGGGGGAGTCAGCCCCAGCATTTT.